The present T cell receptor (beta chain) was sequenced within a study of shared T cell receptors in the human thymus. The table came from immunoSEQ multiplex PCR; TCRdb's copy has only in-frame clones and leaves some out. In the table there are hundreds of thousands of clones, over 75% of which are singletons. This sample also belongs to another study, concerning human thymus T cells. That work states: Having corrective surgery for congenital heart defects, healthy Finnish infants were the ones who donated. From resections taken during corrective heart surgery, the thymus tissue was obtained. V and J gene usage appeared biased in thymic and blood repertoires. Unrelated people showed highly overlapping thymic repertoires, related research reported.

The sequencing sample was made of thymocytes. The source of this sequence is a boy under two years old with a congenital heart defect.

For the CDR3, the DNA is TGTGCCAGCAACGCGTCTCTATCAGGGCAGTACTTC. Amino acids: CASNASLSGQYF. The chain has TRBV5-8 and TRBJ2-7; D remains unclear. Looked up from germline, CDR1 is SGHTS and CDR2 is YDEGEE. The CDR3 extends over 12 amino acids. Trimming removed 6 bases at V and 9 bases at J, with 16 bases between. The full variable domain, with the rest looked up from reference TRBV5-8 and TRBJ2-7, is EAGVTQSPTHLIKTRGQQATLRCSPISGHTSVYWYQQALGLGLQFLLWYDEGEERNRGNFPPRFSGRQFPNYSSELNVNALELEDSALYLCASNASLSGQYFGPGTRLTVT.